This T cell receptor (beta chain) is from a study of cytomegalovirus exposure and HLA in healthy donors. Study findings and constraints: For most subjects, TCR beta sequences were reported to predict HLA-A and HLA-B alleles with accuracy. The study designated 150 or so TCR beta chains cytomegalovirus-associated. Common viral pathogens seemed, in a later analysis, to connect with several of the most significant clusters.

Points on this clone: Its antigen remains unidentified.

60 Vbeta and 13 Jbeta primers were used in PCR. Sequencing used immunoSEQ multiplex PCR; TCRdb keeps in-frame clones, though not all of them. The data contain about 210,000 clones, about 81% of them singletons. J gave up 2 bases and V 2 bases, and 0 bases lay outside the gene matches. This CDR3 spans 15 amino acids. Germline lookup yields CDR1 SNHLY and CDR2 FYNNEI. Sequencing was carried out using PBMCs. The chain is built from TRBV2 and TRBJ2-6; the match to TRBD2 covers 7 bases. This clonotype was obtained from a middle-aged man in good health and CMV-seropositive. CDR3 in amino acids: CASSERGAGANVLTF. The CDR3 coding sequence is TGTGCCAGCAGTGAACGGGGGGCTGGGGCCAACGTCCTGACTTTC.